The next 15 T cell receptor beta chains were all read from a single sample in a study of human T cells and chemical hapten exposure. The template was total RNA from unfractionated whole blood. As the library was built, unique molecular identifiers were attached to individual cDNA molecules. MiXCR, applied by TCRdb to the reads, yields one record per CDR3 protein. The sample has 100,000 to 150,000 distinct CDR3 sequences, 8.5% seen once; the top ten hold around 1.5%. Sequencing was performed on whole blood. Source of these receptors: a human donor in good health. Some clones in this sample may be carry-over from other donors' samples.

This clonotype was observed a few times. V usage is TRBV5-4 and J usage is TRBJ2-1, with TRBD2 matching 7 bases. The germline V gene encodes CDR1 SGHNT and CDR2 YYREEE (reference sequence). The CDR3 consists of 12 residues. Trimming removed 2 bases from V and 16 bases from J; junction bases left unmatched: 9. The CDR3 reads CASSLGLGVGFF. The CDR3 nucleotides are TGTGCCAGCAGCTTAGGACTAGGGGTAGGATTCTTC.

This clonotype was observed a handful of times. V is TRBV5-4 and J is TRBJ2-1; D may be TRBD1 or TRBD2 (6 bases each). V was clipped by 6 bases and J by 4 bases, with 17 bases between them. The CDR3 runs 15 residues. The germline gives CDR1 SGHNT, CDR2 YYREEE (reference sequence). The CDR3 protein is CASNAWGAGYNEQFF. CDR3 nucleotides: TGTGCCAGCAACGCTTGGGGGGCAGGTTACAATGAGCAGTTCTTC.

V gene TRBV6-5 combines with J gene TRBJ2-2; unclear D gene. The CDR3 runs to 14 residues. Trimming shortened V by 5 bases and J by 1 base, and 8 bases separated the two germline ends. From germline, CDR1 is MNHEY and CDR2 SVGAGI. The CDR3 DNA follows: TGTGCCAGCAGTCCATACAAGAACACCGGGGAGCTGTTTTTT. Protein sequence: CASSPYKNTGELFF.

This clonotype was seen only a few times. This sequence joins TRBV6-2 or TRBV6-3 and TRBJ2-5, with TRBD1 matching 9 bases. The germline gives CDR1 MNHEY, CDR2 SVGEGT. The ends lost 2 bases at V and 4 bases at J; junction bases unmatched: 8. The CDR3 loop spans 16 amino acids. This chain's CDR3 is CASSYTDRGKGETQYF. CDR3 DNA: TGTGCCAGCAGTTACACGGACAGGGGAAAGGGAGAGACCCAGTACTTC.

There are a few counts of this clonotype. V usage is TRBV30 and J usage is TRBJ2-2; 7 positions match TRBD2. Germline V gene lookup returns CDR1 GTSNPN and CDR2 SVGIG (reference sequence). The V segment lost 2 bases and the J segment 3 bases; nucleotides outside the gene matches: 3. The CDR3 extends over 14 amino acids. The chain's CDR3 is CAWSSLADTGELFF. The CDR3 coding sequence is TGTGCCTGGAGTTCCCTAGCGGACACCGGGGAGCTGTTTTTT.

The sample holds a few counts of this clonotype. V gene TRBV20-1 combines with J gene TRBJ2-3; 10 nucleotides match TRBD2. J was trimmed by 2 bases and V by 6 bases; bases with no gene match: 20. CDR1 is DFQATT, CDR2 SNEGSKA, per germline (reference sequence). The CDR3 is 19 residues long. CDR3 residues: CSAQGGLAGDGGYTDTQYF. CDR3 sequence (DNA): TGCAGTGCCCAGGGGGGGCTAGCGGGGGATGGGGGGTACACAGATACGCAGTATTTT.

Ten or more counts support this clonotype. The rearrangement uses TRBV18 and TRBJ1-1, with 7 bases identical to TRBD1. With 1 base clipped from V and 8 bases from J, the junction kept 4 bases outside the gene matches. The CDR3 runs to 13 residues. The V gene's germline CDR1 is KGHSH and CDR2 LQKENI. The CDR3 coding sequence is TGTGCCAGCTCACCACGTGAGACAGGGGAAGCTTTCTTT. This codes for CASSPRETGEAFF.

This clonotype was found a few times. The J gene is TRBJ2-3, the V gene TRBV11-2, with D perhaps matching TRBD2 (6 bases). Germline lookup yields CDR1 SGHAT and CDR2 FQNNGV. The germline V and J ends were trimmed by 5 bases and 2 bases, with 11 bases remaining between them. The CDR3 runs to 14 residues. This chain's CDR3 is CASSIGLLTDTQYF. CDR3 DNA sequence: TGTGCCAGCAGCATCGGACTACTCACAGATACGCAGTATTTT.

This clonotype was seen ten or more times. The genes are TRBV12-3 or TRBV12-4 and TRBJ1-1, with 12 positions matching TRBD1. The CDR3 is made up of 14 amino acids. Trimming at V came to 5 bases and at J to 5 bases, leaving 3 bases not matched to a gene. CDR3 in DNA: TGTGCCAGCAGTCGGGGACAGGGGGCTACTGAAGCTTTCTTT. Translation: CASSRGQGATEAFF.

This clonotype was picked up a small number of times. The CDR3 reads CASSLEVGQGNEQFF. DNA for the CDR3: TGTGCCAGCAGCTTAGAGGTTGGACAGGGAAATGAGCAGTTCTTC. The chain links TRBV7-3 to TRBJ2-1; 8 bases fit TRBD1. This CDR3 spans 15 amino acids. CDR1 is SGHTA, CDR2 FQGTGA, per germline. V dropped 2 bases and J dropped 7; count of bases not matched to a gene: 7.

The rearrangement joins TRBV5-1 to TRBJ2-4; D gene uncertain. Trimming removed 0 bases at V and 2 bases at J, with 12 bases between. The germline V gene encodes CDR1 SGHRS and CDR2 YFSETQ. This CDR3 contains 16 residues. CDR3 region: CASSLAPKGTKNIQYF. The CDR3 coding sequence is TGCGCCAGCAGCTTGGCACCGAAAGGGACCAAAAACATTCAGTACTTC.

The sample holds many counts of this clonotype. Because the CDR3's place on the DNA is in doubt, the DNA is left out and the CDR3 is given as listed by TCRdb. The V and J genes are TRBV27 and TRBJ2-4; TRBD1, the table's D call, was not compared with the DNA. A total of 14 residues make up the CDR3, ends included. Germline lookup yields CDR1 MNHEY and CDR2 SMNVEV (reference sequence). CDR3: CASSFALGNPYRAF.

This clonotype was counted a few times. The chain joins TRBV6-6 to TRBJ2-7; a possible D gene is TRBD2 (6 bases). Deletions cut 6 bases from V and 0 bases from J, with 12 bases between. The CDR3 consists of 14 residues. Germline V gene sequence: CDR1 MNHNY, CDR2 SVGAGI (reference sequence). CDR3 sequence (DNA): TGTGCCAGCAGCCGGGACTTGGACTCCTACGAGCAGTACTTC. It yields the protein CASSRDLDSYEQYF.

This chain uses TRBV20-1 with TRBJ1-5; D is perhaps TRBD1 (5 bases). V gave up 0 bases and J gave up 1 base, with 19 bases separating them. CDR1 is DFQATT and CDR2 is SNEGSKA in the germline V gene (reference sequence). The CDR3 totals 18 residues. CDR3 DNA sequence: TGCAGTGCTAGAGATCGCAGGAAGGGGTCGGGCAGCAATCAGCCCCAGCATTTT. Its translation is CSARDRRKGSGSNQPQHF.

Ten or more counts support this clonotype. The V and J genes are TRBV12-3 or TRBV12-4 and TRBJ1-5; D ambiguous. The CDR3 consists of 13 residues. Between the trimmed V and J ends, which lost 1 base and 4 bases, there was a span of 5 bases. CDR3 DNA: TGTGCCAGCAGTTTAGGTCAGAATCAGCCCCAGCATTTT. Translation gives CASSLGQNQPQHF.